This T cell receptor (beta chain) was observed in a study of cytomegalovirus exposure and HLA in healthy donors. Researchers ran the PCR with 60 Vbeta and 13 Jbeta primers. Generated by immunoSEQ multiplex PCR, the TCRdb table keeps only in-frame clones and is missing some. The sample includes roughly 90,000 clones, over 60% of them seen just once. General study points: A later analysis showed HLA-associated TCR beta chains outstripping equally common others in clonal expansion.

Note on this clone: What it binds is unknown.

The CDR3 is 15 residues long. CDR1 MNHEY and CDR2 SVGAGI come from the germline V gene. With V trimmed by 7 bases and J by 9 bases, 11 bases remained unmatched. The chain is built from TRBV6-5 and TRBJ2-1; 11 bases map to TRBD1. The sequencing input was PBMCs. This receptor was taken from a woman in her forties in good health and CMV-seropositive. The CDR3 DNA reads TGTGCCAGCACTACGGGGACAGGGGGATGGGGTGAGCAGTTCTTC. Protein: CASTTGTGGWGEQFF.